This TCR beta chain was identified during a study of blood T cells in healthy people across ages. Regarding the study as a whole: Estimated diversity across one million T cells was deemed an underestimate. With unsorted PBMCs, a conclusive comparison of naive versus antigen-experienced cells was not possible.

As to this clonotype: Its antigen is currently unknown.

Together with a sample-barcoded 5' primer, a J-beta primer mix was included in a second PCR lasting roughly 6 to 12 cycles. Tags on each cDNA molecule came from a template-switch adaptor with 12 random nucleotides. One entry per CDR3 protein, called by TCRdb with MiXCR from the 5' RACE reads. The sample records around 600,000 distinct CDR3 sequences, around 48% being singletons. With 2 bases removed from V and 6 bases from J, the gap between germline ends came to 18 bases. CDR1 is SQVTM and CDR2 is ANQGSEA in the germline V gene. The CDR3 is 15 residues long. The clonotype originates from a man older than 75 in good health. The V gene is TRBV29-1, the J gene TRBJ2-3; the D gene is possibly TRBD2 (5 bases). Sequencing used blood. CDR3 nucleotides: TGCAGCGTTGAAAGAGTGGGAGCGATTGTTGATACGCAGTATTTT. This codes for CSVERVGAIVDTQYF.